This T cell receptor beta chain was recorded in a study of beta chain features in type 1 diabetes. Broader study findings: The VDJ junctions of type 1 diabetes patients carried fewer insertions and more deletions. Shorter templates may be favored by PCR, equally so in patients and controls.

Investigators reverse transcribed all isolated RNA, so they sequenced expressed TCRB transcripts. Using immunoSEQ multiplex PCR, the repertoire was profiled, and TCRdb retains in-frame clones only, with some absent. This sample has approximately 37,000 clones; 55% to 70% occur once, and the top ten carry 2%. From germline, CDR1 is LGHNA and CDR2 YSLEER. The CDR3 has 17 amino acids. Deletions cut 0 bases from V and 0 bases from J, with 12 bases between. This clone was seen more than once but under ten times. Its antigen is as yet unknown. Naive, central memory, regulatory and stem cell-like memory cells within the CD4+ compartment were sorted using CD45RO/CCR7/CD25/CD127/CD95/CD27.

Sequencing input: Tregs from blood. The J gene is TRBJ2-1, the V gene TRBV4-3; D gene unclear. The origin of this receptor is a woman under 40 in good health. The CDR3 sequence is CASSQDTDTGSYNEQFF. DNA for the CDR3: TGCGCCAGCAGCCAAGACACGGATACGGGCTCCTACAATGAGCAGTTCTTC.